A selection of T cell receptor beta chains follows, all from one sample in a study of spatial heterogeneity in lung cancer. MiXCR, applied by TCRdb to the 5' RACE reads, yields one record per CDR3 protein. Of over 85,000 distinct CDR3 sequences in the sample, roughly a fifth were seen once. Sequenced here: PBMCs, sampled at follow-up. The receptors come from a male donor with early-stage non-small cell lung cancer. The CDR3 runs from the conserved cysteine through the conserved F or W. Fields, in order: J gene, V gene, D gene, clone size, CDR3 DNA, CDR3 protein. A D gene is named only where the DNA matches it firmly. Size is omitted from some rows. Given values are once, few, many or a class for expanded clones.

TRBJ2-3,TRBV20-1,TRBD1,few,TGCAGTGCAAAGACAGGGTGGGCGACAGATACGCAGTATTTT,CSAKTGWATDTQYF
TRBJ1-5,TRBV12-3/TRBV12-4,TRBD1,NA,TGTGCCAGCAGATCCACAGGGGGCGTAGGGCCCCAGCATTTT,CASRSTGGVGPQHF
TRBJ1-4,TRBV3-1,NA,NA,TGTGCCAGCAGCCGGGGACTTAGCGCAACTAATGAAAAACTGTTTTTT,CASSRGLSATNEKLFF
TRBJ2-2,TRBV24-1,NA,few,TGTGCCACCACGGCGAACACCGGGGAGCTGTTTTTT,CATTANTGELFF
TRBJ2-1,TRBV15,NA,NA,TGTGCCACCAGCAGAGACACGGCCAATGAGCAGTTCTTC,CATSRDTANEQFF
TRBJ2-1,TRBV10-2,NA,many,TGCGCCAGCAGTGAGGGAGGATACAATGAGCAGTTCTTC,CASSEGGYNEQFF
TRBJ2-1,TRBV24-1,TRBD1,few,TGTGCCACCAGTGAGCATACAGGGGGCAGCTACAATGAGCAGTTCTTC,CATSEHTGGSYNEQFF
TRBJ2-5,TRBV7-7,TRBD1,many,TGTGCCAGCAGCTCTCAAGGGGGCAGACAAGAGACCCAGTACTTC,CASSSQGGRQETQYF
TRBJ2-2,TRBV13,NA,few,TGTGCCAGCAGCATGGGACACAGGGCCGGGGAGCTGTTTTTT,CASSMGHRAGELFF
TRBJ1-2,TRBV9,NA,many,TGTGCCAGCAGCGTAGGTGCTGGACTCGGAGGCTATGGCTACACCTTC,CASSVGAGLGGYGYTF
TRBJ2-3,TRBV20-1,TRBD2,NA,TGCAGTGGTATACTAGCGGGGACCACAGATACGCAGTATTTT,CSGILAGTTDTQYF
TRBJ2-5,TRBV7-9,NA,NA,TGTGCCAGCAGCTATGGGGGACAGACCCAGTACTTC,CASSYGGQTQYF
TRBJ2-5,TRBV2,TRBD2,NA,TGTGCCAGCAGGAAGACTAGCGGCCAAGAGACCCAGTACTTC,CASRKTSGQETQYF
TRBJ1-1,TRBV3-1,NA,NA,TGTGCCAGCAGCCAAGATTATTTGCAGGGCCCCACTGAAGCTTTCTTT,CASSQDYLQGPTEAFF
TRBJ2-3,TRBV7-2,NA,NA,TGTGCCAGCAGCTTATTAGGGGGGGAAGATACGCAGTATTTT,CASSLLGGEDTQYF
TRBJ1-1,TRBV7-9,NA,few,TGTGCCAGCAGCTCAGGACAGTTTTTGATAGGCCCGGAAGCTTTCTTT,CASSSGQFLIGPEAFF
TRBJ2-3,TRBV20-1,TRBD2,NA,TGCAGTGCCCAGAACCGAGCGGGGGCCACAGATACGCAGTATTTT,CSAQNRAGATDTQYF
TRBJ2-3,TRBV20-1,NA,NA,TGCAGTGCTAAAAGACAGACCAGCCCAGATACGCAGTATTTT,CSAKRQTSPDTQYF
TRBJ1-2,TRBV20-1,NA,NA,TGCAGTGCTCCGGGACTAACAAACTATGGCTACACCTTC,CSAPGLTNYGYTF
TRBJ1-6,TRBV30,NA,many,TGTGCCTGGACAGGACATAATTCACCCCTCCACTTT,CAWTGHNSPLHF
TRBJ1-2,TRBV20-1,NA,NA,TGCAGTGCTACCCCACAGGAATTATCTAACTATGGCTACACCTTC,CSATPQELSNYGYTF
TRBJ2-1,TRBV29-1,NA,few,TGCAGCGTTGAAGGGGGGTTCTCCTACAATGAGCAGTTCTTC,CSVEGGFSYNEQFF